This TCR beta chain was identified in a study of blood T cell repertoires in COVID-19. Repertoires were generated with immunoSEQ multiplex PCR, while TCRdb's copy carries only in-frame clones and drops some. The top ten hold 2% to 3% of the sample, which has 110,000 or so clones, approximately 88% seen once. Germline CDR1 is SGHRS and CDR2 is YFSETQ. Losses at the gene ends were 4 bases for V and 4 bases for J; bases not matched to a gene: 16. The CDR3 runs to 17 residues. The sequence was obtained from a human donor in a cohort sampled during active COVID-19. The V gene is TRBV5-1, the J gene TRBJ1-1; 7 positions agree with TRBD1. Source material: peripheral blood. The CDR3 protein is CASSPPPPTGVGTEAFF. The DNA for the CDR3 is TGCGCCAGCAGCCCGCCCCCTCCAACAGGGGTTGGCACTGAAGCTTTCTTT.